The 2 T cell receptor beta chains given below trace back to one sample, sequenced in a study of blood T cell repertoires in COVID-19. The assay was immunoSEQ multiplex PCR, and TCRdb's table has in-frame clones only and misses some. The sample lists over 250,000 clones, over 75% occurring once. Sequencing input: peripheral blood. The receptors stem from a woman between 70 and 85 years old with acute or convalescent COVID-19.

The chain recombines TRBV12-3 or TRBV12-4 with TRBJ1-6; D is possibly TRBD1 (5 bases). Trimming took off 6 bases at V and 10 bases at J, with 13 bases between the two ends. The CDR3 has 13 residues. CDR3 nucleotide sequence: TGTGCCAGCAGCCCGGGGGAGGGGTCACCCCTCCACTTT. Its protein is CASSPGEGSPLHF.

The rearrangement uses TRBV12-5 and TRBJ1-1, with D possibly being TRBD1 (6 bases). Germline V gives CDR1 LGHNT, CDR2 FRNRAP. The V and J ends lost 4 bases and 1 base respectively, with 10 bases between them. The CDR3 sequence is 14 residues long. The CDR3 region has the DNA TGTGCTAGTGGTTACGGACAGAGGAACACTGAAGCTTTCTTT. Its protein product is CASGYGQRNTEAFF.